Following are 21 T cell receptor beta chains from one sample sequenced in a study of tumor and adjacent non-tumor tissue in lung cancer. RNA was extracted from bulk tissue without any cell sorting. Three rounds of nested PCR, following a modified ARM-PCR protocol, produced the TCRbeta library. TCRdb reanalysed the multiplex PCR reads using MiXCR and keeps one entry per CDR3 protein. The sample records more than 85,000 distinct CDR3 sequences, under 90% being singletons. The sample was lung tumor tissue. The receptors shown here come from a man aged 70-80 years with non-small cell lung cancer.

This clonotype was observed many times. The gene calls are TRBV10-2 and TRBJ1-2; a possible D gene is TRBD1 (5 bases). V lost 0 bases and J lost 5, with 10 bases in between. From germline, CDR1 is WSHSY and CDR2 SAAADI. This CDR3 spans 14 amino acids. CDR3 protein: CASSESGEIYGYTF. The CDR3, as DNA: TGCGCCAGCAGTGAGTCAGGGGAAATATATGGCTACACCTTC.

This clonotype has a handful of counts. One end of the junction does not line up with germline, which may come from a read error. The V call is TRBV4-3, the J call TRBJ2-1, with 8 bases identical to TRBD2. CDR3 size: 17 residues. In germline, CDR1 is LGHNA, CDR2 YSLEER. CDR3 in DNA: TGCGCCAGCAGCCAATACCCAGCGGGAGCTGAATACAACGAGCAGCTCTTC. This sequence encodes CASSQYPAGAEYNEQLF.

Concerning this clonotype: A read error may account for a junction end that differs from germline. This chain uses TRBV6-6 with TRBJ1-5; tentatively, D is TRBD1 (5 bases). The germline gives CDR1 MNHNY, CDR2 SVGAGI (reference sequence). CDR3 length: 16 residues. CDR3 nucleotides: TGTGCCAGTACTCCAGAGCCTTCAGGGTTTATTCAGCCCCAACATTTT. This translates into CASTPEPSGFIQPQHF.

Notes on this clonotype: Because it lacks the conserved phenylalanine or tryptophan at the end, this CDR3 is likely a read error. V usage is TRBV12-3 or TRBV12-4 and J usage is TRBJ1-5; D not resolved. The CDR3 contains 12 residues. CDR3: CDSSPAGQPQHL. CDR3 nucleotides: TGTGACAGCAGTCCCGCTGGCCAGCCTCAGCATCTT.

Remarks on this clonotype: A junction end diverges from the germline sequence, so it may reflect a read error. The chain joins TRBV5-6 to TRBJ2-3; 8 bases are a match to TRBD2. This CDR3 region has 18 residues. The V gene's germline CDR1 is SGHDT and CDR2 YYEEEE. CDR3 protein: CASSLVGTSGGSTDMQYF. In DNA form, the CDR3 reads TGTGCCAGCAGCTTGGTAGGGACCAGCGGGGGCAGCACAGATATGCAGTATTTT.

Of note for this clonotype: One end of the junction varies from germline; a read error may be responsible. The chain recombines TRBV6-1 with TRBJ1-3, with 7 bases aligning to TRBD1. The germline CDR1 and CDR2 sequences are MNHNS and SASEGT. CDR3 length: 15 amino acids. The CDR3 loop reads CASSNLTGIRNIIYF. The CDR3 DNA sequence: TGTGCCAGCAGTAACCTGACAGGGATAAGAAACATCATATATTTT.

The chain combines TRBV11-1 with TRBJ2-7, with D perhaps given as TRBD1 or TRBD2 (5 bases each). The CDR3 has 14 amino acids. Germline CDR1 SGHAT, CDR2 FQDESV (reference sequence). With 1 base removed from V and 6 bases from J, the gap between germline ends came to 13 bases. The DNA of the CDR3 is TGTGCCAGCAGCTTAGAGGGGACCTTCTCCGAGCAGTACTTC. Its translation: CASSLEGTFSEQYF.

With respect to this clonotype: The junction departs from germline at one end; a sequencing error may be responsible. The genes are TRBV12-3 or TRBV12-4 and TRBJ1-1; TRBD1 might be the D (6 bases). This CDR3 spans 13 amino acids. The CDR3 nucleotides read TGTACCAGCAGTTTCGACAGGTATACTGAAGCTTTCTTT. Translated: CTSSFDRYTEAFF.

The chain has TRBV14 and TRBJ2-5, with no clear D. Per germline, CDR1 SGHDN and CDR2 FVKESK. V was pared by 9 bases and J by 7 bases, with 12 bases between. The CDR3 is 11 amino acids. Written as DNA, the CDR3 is TGTGCCAGGACCCAAGTGGGGACCCAGTACTTC. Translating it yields CARTQVGTQYF.

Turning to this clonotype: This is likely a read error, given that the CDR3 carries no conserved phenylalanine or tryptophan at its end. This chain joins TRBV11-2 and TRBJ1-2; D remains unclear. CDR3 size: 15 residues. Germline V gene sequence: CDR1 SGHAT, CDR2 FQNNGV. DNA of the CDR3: TGTGCCAGCAGCTCGGCTGTGCTCGCTAACTATGGTTACACCTTA. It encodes CASSSAVLANYGYTL.

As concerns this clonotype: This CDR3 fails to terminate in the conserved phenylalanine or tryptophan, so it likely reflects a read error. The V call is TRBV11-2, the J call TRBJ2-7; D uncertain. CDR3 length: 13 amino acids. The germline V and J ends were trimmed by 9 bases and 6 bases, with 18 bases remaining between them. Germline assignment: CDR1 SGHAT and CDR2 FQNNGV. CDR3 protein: CASSQWAEREQYY. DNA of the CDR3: TGTGCCAGTAGCCAATGGGCCGAGCGCGAGCAGTACTAC.

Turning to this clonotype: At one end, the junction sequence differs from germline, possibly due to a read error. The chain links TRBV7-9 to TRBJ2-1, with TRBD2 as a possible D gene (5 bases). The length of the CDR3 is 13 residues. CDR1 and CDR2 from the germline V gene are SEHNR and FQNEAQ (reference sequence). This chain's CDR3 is CVSNRDSYNEPFF. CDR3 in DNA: TGTGTCAGCAACCGGGATTCCTACAATGAGCCGTTCTTC.

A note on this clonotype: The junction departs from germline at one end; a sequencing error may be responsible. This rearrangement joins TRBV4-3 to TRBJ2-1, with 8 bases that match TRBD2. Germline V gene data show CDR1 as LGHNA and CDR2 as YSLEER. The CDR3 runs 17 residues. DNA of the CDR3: TGCGCCAGTAACCAAGACCCAGCGGGAGCTGAATATAATGTGCAGTTCTTC. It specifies CASNQDPAGAEYNVQFF.

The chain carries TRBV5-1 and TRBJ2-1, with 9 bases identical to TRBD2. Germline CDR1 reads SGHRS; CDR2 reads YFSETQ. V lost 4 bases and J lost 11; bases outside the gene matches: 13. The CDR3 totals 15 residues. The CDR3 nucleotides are TGCGCCAGCAGCATCGGGACTAGCCGAAATGGTAAGCAGTTCTTC. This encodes CASSIGTSRNGKQFF.

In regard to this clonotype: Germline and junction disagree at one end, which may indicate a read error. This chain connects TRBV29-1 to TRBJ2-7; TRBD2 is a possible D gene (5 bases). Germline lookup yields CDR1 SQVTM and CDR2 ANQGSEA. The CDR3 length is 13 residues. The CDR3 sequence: CSIEGDFSYEQYF. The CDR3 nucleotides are TGCAGCATTGAGGGCGACTTCTCCTACGAGCAGTACTTT.

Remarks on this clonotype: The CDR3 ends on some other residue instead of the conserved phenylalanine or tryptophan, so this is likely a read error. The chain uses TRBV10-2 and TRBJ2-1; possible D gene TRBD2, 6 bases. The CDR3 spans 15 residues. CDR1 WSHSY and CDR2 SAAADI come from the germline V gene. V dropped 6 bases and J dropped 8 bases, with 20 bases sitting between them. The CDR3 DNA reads TGCGCCAGCAGGTCCCCGGGAGCCTCTTATCATGAGCAGTTCCTC. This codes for CASRSPGASYHEQFL.

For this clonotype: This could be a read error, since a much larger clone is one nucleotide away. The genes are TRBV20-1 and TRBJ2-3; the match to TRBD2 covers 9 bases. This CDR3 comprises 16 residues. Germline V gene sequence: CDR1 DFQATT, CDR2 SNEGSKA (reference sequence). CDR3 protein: CNARNRLAESTDTQYF. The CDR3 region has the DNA TGCAATGCTAGAAACCGACTAGCGGAAAGCACAGATACGCAGTATTTT.

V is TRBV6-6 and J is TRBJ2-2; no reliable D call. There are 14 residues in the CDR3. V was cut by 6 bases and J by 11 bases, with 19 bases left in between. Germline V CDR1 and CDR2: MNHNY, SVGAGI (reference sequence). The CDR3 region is CASRSDPNTVELFF. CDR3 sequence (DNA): TGTGCCAGCAGAAGCGACCCGAACACCGTTGAGCTGTTTTTT.

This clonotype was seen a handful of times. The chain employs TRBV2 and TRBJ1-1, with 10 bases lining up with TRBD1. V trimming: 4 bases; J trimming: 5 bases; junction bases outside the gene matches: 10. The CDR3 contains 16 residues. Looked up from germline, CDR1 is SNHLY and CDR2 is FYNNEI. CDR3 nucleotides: TGTGCCAGCAGTGGGAGAAGGGACAGGGGAAGAACTGAAGCTTTCTTT. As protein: CASSGRRDRGRTEAFF.

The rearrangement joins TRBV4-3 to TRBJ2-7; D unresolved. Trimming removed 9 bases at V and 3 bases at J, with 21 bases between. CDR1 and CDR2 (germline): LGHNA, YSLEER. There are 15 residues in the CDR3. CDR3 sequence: CASDQDQMGYYEQYF. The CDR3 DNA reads TGCGCCAGTGACCAAGATCAGATGGGATACTACGAGCAGTACTTC.

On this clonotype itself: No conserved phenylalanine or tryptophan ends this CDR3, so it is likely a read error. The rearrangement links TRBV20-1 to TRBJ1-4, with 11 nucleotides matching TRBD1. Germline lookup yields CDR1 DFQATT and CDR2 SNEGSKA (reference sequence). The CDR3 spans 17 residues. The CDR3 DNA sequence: TGCGGTGCGAGTGGGACAGGGGGGTCCAACTCGAATGAAAAACTGTTTTAT. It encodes CGASGTGGSNSNEKLFY.